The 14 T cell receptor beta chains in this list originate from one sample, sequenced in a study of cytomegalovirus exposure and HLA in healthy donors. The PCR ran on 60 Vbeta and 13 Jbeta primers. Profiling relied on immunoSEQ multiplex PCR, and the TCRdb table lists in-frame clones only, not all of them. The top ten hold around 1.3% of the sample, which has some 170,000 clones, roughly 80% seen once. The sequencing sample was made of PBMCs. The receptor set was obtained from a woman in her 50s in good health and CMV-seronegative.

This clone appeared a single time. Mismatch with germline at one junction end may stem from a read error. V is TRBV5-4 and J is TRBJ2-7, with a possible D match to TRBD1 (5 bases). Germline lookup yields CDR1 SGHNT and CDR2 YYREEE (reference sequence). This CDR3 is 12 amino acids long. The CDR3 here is CASSLVGQPGRF. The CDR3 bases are TGTGCCAGCAGCTTGGTGGGGCAGCCAGGCCGTTTC.

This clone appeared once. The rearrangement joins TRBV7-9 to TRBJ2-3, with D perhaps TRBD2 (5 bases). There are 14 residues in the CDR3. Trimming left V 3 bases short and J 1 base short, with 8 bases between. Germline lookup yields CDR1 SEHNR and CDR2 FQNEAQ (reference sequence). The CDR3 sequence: CASSLDGGTDTQYF. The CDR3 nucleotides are TGTGCCAGCAGCTTGGACGGGGGCACAGATACGCAGTATTTT. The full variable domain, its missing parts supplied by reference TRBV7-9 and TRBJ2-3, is DTGVSQNPRHKITKRGQNVTFRCDPISEHNRLYWYRQTLGQGPEFLTYFQNEAQLEKSRLLSDRFSAERPKGSFSTLEIQRTEQGDSAMYLCASSLDGGTDTQYFGPGTRLTVL.

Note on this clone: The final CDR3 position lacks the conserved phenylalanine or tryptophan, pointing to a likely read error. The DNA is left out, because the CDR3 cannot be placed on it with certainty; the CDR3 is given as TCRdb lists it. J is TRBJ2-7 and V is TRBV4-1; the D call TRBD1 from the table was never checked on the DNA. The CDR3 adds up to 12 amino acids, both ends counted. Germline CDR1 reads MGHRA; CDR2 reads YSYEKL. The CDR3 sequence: CASSPPRGQGKI.

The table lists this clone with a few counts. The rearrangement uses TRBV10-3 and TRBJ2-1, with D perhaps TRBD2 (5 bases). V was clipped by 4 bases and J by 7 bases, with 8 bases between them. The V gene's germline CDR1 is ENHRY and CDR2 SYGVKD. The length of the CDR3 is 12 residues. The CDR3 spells CAISVEGNEQFF. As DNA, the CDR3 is TGTGCCATCAGTGTAGAGGGAAATGAGCAGTTCTTC.

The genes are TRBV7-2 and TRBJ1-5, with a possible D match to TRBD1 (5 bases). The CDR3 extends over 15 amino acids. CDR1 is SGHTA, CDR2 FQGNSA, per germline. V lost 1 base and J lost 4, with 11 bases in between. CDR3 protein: CASSLVTGVNQPQHF. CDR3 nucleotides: TGTGCCAGCAGCTTAGTGACGGGGGTTAATCAGCCCCAGCATTTT.

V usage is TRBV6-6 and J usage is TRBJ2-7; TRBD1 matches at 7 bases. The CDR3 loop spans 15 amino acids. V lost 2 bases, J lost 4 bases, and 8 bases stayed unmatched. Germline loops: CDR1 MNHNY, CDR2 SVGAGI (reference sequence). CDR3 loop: CASSYPQTGNYEQYF. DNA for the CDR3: TGTGCCAGCAGTTACCCCCAGACAGGGAATTACGAGCAGTACTTC.

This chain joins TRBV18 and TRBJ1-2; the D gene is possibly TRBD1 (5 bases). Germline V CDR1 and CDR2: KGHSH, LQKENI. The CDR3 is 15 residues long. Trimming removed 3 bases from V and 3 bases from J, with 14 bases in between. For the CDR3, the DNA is TGTGCCAGCTCACCCAGGTCAGGGTCTTACTATGGCTACACCTTC. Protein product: CASSPRSGSYYGYTF.

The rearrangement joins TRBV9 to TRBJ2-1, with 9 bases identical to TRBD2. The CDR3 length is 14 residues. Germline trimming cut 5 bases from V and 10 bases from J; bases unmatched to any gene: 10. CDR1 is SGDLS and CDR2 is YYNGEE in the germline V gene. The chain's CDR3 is CASSSGLARWEQFF. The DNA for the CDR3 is TGTGCCAGCAGTAGCGGACTAGCGAGGTGGGAGCAGTTCTTC.

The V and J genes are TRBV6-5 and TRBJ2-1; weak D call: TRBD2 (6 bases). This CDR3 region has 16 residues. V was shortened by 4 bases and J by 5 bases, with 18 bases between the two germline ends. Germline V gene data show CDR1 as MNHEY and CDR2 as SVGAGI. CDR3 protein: CASSSSGVGTHNEQFF. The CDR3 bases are TGTGCCAGCAGTTCCTCTGGGGTAGGGACTCACAATGAGCAGTTCTTC.

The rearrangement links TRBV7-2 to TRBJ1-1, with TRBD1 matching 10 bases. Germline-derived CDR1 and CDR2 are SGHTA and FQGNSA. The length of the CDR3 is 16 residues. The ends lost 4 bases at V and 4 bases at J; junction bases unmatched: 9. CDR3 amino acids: CASSSRQGAVGTEAFF. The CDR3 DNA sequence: TGTGCCAGCAGCTCCCGACAGGGGGCCGTGGGCACTGAAGCTTTCTTT.

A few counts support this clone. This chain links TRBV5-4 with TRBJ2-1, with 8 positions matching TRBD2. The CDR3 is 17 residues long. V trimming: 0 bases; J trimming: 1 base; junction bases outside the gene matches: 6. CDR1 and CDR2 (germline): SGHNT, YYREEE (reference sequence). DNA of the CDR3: TGTGCCAGCAGCTTGGCCAGCGGGAGTTCGTCCTACAATGAGCAGTTCTTC. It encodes CASSLASGSSSYNEQFF.

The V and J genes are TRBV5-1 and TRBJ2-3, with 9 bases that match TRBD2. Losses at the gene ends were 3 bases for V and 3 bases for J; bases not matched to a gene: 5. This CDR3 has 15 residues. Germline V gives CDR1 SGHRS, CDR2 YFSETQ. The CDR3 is CASSSSSGATDTQYF. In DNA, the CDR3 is TGCGCCAGCAGCTCTTCTAGCGGGGCTACAGATACGCAGTATTTT.

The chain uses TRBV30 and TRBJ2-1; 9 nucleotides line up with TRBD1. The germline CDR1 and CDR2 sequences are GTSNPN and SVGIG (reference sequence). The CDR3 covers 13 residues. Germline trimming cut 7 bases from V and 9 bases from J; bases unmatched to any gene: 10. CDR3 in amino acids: CASTGGELVEQFF. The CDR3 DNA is TGTGCCTCCACAGGGGGCGAATTGGTTGAGCAGTTCTTC.

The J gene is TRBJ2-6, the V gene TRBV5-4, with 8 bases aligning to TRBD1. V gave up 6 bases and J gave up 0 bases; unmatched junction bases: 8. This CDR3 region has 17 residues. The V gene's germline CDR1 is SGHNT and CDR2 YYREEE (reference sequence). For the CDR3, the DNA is TGTGCCAGCACCCCCGGGACAGGACTCTCTGGGGCCAACGTCCTGACTTTC. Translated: CASTPGTGLSGANVLTF.